This T cell receptor beta chain was found in a study of preoperative IRX-2 immunotherapy in early breast cancer. Stated treatment: preoperative locoregional IRX-2 cytokine immunotherapy. Preoperative locoregional IRX-2 cytokine immunotherapy was tested in the phase Ib source study. The assay was immunoSEQ multiplex PCR, and TCRdb's table has in-frame clones only and misses some. Found here are under 25,000 clones, about 85% of them singletons; the top ten hold over 1%. The sequence derives from a human donor with breast cancer. This sample comprised lymph node tissue, obtained after IRX-2 immunotherapy.

For the CDR3, the DNA is TGCGCCAGCAGCTTGAGGGTCGGGTCTGGAAACACCATATATTTT. Amino acid sequence: CASSLRVGSGNTIYF. This chain links TRBV5-1 with TRBJ1-3; D remains ambiguous. The V end lost 1 base, the J end lost 1 base, and 9 bases lay between the germline ends. CDR1 and CDR2 (germline): SGHRS, YFSETQ. CDR3 size: 15 residues.